The present entry profiles one TCR beta chain with its context. Its antigen is unknown. Template input was genomic DNA from bulk tumor (around 600 ng per sample). Every primary tumor yielded several biopsies, spaced far apart, that were taken during surgery. Newly diagnosed with untreated non-small cell lung cancer, the patients underwent curative surgery. Each donor was a newly diagnosed non-small cell lung cancer patient undergoing surgery with curative intent. The germline V gene has CDR1 KGHDR and CDR2 SFDVKD. The CDR3 totals 12 residues. The V and J ends lost 3 bases and 9 bases respectively, with 11 bases between them. In a multiplex PCR, 32 V and 13 J primers amplified TCR beta CDR3. TCRdb called the multiplex PCR reads again in MiXCR, with one record for every CDR3 protein. The sample consists of some 2,500 distinct CDR3 sequences, 40% to 60% of them appearing once. The sample is drawn from a study of immune heterogeneity within non-small cell lung tumors.

Study-wide results and limits: Between one patient and another, high-frequency T-cell receptor beta clonotypes were largely distinct. With local tumor mutational burden, local T-cell clonality showed a moderate but significant correlation (R roughly 0.3). High-frequency clones unique to single sites coexisted with identical dominant CDR3 beta clonotypes that recurred across tumor sites within a patient.

The chain is built from TRBV24-1 and TRBJ2-7, with a weak D call TRBD1 (6 bases). This sequence originates from a man aged 45 to 65 with non-small cell lung cancer. Sequencing was carried out using lung tumor tissue. The CDR3 reads CATSDPGERQYF. CDR3 DNA sequence: TGTGCCACCAGTGATCCAGGGGAAAGGCAGTACTTC.